The next 3 T cell receptor beta chains were all read from a single sample in a study of beta chain features in type 1 diabetes. Isolated RNA was reverse transcribed in full, so expressed TCRB transcripts were sequenced. Profiling relied on immunoSEQ multiplex PCR, and the TCRdb table lists in-frame clones only, not all of them. Seen here are a few hundred thousand clones, 11% observed once, and the top ten hold less than 1.5%. The sequenced material came from central memory CD4+ T cells from blood. The receptors were sampled from a man aged 18 to 29 in good health.

A few counts support this clone. The CDR3 is CASSRTRDGSYEQYF. The CDR3 nucleotides read TGTGCCAGCAGTAGAACCCGGGACGGCTCCTACGAGCAGTACTTC. V gene TRBV6-5 combines with J gene TRBJ2-7, with D perhaps TRBD1 or TRBD2 (5 bases each). Trimming pared 5 bases from V and 0 bases from J, leaving 14 bases between. Per germline, CDR1 MNHEY and CDR2 SVGAGI. The CDR3 has 15 amino acids.

This clone came up a few times. The chain employs TRBV25-1 and TRBJ1-1; 8 positions agree with TRBD1. V was clipped by 3 bases and J by 4 bases; unmatched bases: 7. CDR3 length equals 15 residues. CDR1 and CDR2 from the germline V gene are MGHDK and SYGVNS. The CDR3 is CASSDPGQGGTEAFF. The CDR3 nucleotides are TGTGCCAGCAGTGACCCTGGACAGGGTGGCACTGAAGCTTTCTTT.

There are a few counts of this clone. The chain links TRBV7-2 to TRBJ2-1, with 8 bases matching TRBD2. Per germline, CDR1 SGHTA and CDR2 FQGNSA. This CDR3 comprises 16 residues. V shed 6 bases, J shed 5 bases, and the junction held 12 bases outside the gene matches. CDR3 residues: CASSQEVAGGNNEQFF. CDR3 DNA sequence: TGTGCCAGCAGTCAAGAAGTGGCGGGAGGTAACAATGAGCAGTTCTTC. Full variable domain (missing parts from reference TRBV7-2 and TRBJ2-1): GAGVSQSPSNKVTEKGKDVELRCDPISGHTALYWYRQSLGQGLEFLIYFQGNSAPDKSGLPSDRFSAERTGGSVSTLTIQRTQQEDSAVYLCASSQEVAGGNNEQFFGPGTRLTVL.